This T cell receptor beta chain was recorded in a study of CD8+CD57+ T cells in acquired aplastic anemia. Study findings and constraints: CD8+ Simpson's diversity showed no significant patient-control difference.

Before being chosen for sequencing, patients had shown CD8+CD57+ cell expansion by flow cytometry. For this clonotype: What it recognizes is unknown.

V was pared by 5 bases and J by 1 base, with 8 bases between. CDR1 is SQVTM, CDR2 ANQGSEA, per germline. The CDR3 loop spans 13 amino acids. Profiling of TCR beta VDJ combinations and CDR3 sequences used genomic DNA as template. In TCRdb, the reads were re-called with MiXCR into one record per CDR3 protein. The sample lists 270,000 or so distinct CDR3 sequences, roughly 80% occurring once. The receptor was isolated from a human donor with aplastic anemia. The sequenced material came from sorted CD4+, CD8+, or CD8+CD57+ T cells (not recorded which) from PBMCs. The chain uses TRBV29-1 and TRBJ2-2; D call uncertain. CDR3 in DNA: TGCAGCGTTAGCCCGGGGAACACCGGGGAGCTGTTTTTT. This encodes CSVSPGNTGELFF.